This T cell receptor (beta chain) is drawn from a study of blood T cell repertoires in COVID-19. Produced via immunoSEQ multiplex PCR; TCRdb's table is partial and in-frame only. The table lists about 270,000 clones, roughly 86% of them singletons, with approximately 9.8% in the top ten. The CDR3 consists of 13 residues. V was shortened by 8 bases and J by 2 bases, with 11 bases between the two germline ends. The germline V gene encodes CDR1 PRHDT and CDR2 FYEKMQ (reference sequence). The receptor was isolated from a man in his forties who had recovered from COVID-19. Sample: peripheral blood. V usage is TRBV13 and J usage is TRBJ2-3; no definite D call. Here the CDR3 DNA reads TGTGCCAGCGGAAACAGAGCCACAGATACGCAGTATTTT. Translated, it gives CASGNRATDTQYF. Using reference TRBV13 and TRBJ2-3 for the parts outside the CDR3, the full variable domain is AAGVIQSPRHLIKEKRETATLKCYPIPRHDTVYWYQQGPGQDPQFLISFYEKMQSDKGSIPDRFSAQQFSDYHSELNMSSLELGDSALYFCASGNRATDTQYFGPGTRLTVL.